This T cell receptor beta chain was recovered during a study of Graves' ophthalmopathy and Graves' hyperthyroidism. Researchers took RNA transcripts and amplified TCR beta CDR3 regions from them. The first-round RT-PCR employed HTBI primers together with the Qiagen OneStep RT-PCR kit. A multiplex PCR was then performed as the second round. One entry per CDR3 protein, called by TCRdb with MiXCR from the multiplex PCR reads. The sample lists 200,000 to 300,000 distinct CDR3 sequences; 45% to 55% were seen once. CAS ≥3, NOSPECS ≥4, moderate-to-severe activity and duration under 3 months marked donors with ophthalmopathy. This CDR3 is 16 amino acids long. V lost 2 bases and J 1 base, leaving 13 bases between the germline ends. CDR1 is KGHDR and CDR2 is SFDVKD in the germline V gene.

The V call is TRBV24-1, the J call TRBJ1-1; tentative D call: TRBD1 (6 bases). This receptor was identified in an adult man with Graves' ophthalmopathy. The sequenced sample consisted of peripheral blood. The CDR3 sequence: CATSDSRTAENTEAFF. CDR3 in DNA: TGTGCCACCAGTGATTCTCGGACAGCTGAGAACACTGAAGCTTTCTTT.